This section outlines one T cell receptor beta chain sequence together with its context. This sample is part of a study of T cells in Graves' hyperthyroidism and ophthalmopathy. Germline V gives CDR1 KGHDR, CDR2 SFDVKD. V gave up 3 bases and J gave up 8 bases, with 12 bases separating them. CDR3 size: 13 residues. Amplification of TCR beta CDR3 regions used RNA as the template. The HTBI primer set served for first-round RT-PCR of the TCR CDR3. MiXCR, applied by TCRdb to the multiplex PCR reads, yields one record per CDR3 protein. Among about 560,000 distinct CDR3 sequences listed, 16% were seen once. The chain uses TRBV24-1 and TRBJ1-2; no clear D. The clonotype was recovered from a young woman with Graves' hyperthyroidism. The specimen sequenced was blood. The DNA of the CDR3 is TGTGCCACCAGTGATCCGCGGTCGACGGGCTACACCTTC. Protein product: CATSDPRSTGYTF.